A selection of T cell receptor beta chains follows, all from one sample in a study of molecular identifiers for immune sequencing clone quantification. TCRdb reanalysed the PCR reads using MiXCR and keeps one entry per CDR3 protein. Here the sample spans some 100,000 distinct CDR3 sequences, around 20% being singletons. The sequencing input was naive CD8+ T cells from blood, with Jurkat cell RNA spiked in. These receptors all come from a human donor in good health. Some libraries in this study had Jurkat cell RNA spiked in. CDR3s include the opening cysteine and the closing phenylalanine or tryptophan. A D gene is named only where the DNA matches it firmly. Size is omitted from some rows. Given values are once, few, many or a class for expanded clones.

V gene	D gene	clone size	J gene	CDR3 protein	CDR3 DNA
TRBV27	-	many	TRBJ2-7	CASSLTAGAYEQYF	TGTGCCAGCAGTTTAACCGCAGGGGCCTACGAGCAGTACTTC
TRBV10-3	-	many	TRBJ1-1	CAISEGTEAFF	TGTGCCATCAGTGAGGGGACTGAAGCTTTCTTT
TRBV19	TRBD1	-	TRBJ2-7	CASRGTGSSYEQYF	TGTGCCAGTAGAGGGACAGGGTCCTCCTACGAGCAGTACTTC
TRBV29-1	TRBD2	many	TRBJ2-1	CSATNSGSSYNEQFF	TGCAGCGCCACCAATAGCGGGAGCTCCTACAATGAGCAGTTCTTC
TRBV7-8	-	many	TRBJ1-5	CASGREVNQPQHF	TGTGCCAGCGGCCGGGAGGTCAATCAGCCCCAGCATTTT
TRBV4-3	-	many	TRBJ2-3	CASSQERMNTDTQYF	TGCGCCAGCAGCCAAGAGAGGATGAACACAGATACGCAGTATTTT
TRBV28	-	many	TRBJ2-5	CASSFFEETQYF	TGTGCCAGCAGTTTTTTTGAAGAGACCCAGTACTTC
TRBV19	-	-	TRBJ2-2	CASSIAHPNGGELFF	TGTGCCAGTAGTATAGCCCACCCCAACGGCGGGGAGCTGTTTTTT
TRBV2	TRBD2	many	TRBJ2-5	CASSLSVQGGETQYF	TGTGCCAGCAGCCTTTCGGTCCAGGGAGGGGAGACCCAGTACTTC
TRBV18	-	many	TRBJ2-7	CASSDSFSSYEQYF	TGTGCCAGCAGTGACTCCTTCAGCTCCTACGAGCAGTACTTC
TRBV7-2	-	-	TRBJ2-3	CASSWGEEDTDTQYF	TGTGCCAGCAGTTGGGGAGAGGAGGACACAGATACGCAGTATTTT
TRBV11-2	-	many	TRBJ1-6	CASSLGTLSPLHF	TGTGCCAGCAGCTTAGGCACGCTTTCACCCCTCCACTTT
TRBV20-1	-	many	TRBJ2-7	CSNLPENSYEQYF	TGCAGCAACCTACCGGAAAACTCCTACGAGCAGTACTTC
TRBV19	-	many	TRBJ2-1	CASSIATDLISSYNEQFF	TGTGCCAGTAGTATCGCGACAGATCTAATATCTTCCTACAATGAGCAGTTCTTC
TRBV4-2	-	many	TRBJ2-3	CASSHLTPSTDTQYF	TGTGCCAGCAGCCATTTGACTCCTAGCACAGATACGCAGTATTTT
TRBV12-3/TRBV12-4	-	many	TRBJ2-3	CASSWGPGGTQYF	TGTGCCAGCAGTTGGGGACCCGGTGGTACGCAGTATTTT
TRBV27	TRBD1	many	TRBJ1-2	CASSTRDRVRGYTF	TGTGCCAGCAGTACCCGGGACAGGGTGAGGGGCTACACCTTC
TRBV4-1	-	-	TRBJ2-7	CASSHFRGSSYEQYF	TGCGCCAGCAGCCACTTCAGGGGTAGCTCCTACGAGCAGTACTTC
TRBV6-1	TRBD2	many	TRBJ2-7	CASSESGLAGNEQYF	TGTGCCAGCAGTGAAAGCGGACTAGCGGGGAACGAGCAGTACTTC
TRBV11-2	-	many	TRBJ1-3	CASSLDQYSGNTIYF	TGTGCCAGCAGCTTAGATCAATACTCTGGAAACACCATATATTTT
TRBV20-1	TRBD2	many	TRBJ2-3	CSARAPSRGTSKGTDTQYF	TGCAGTGCTAGAGCCCCTTCGCGGGGGACCTCGAAGGGCACAGATACGCAGTATTTT
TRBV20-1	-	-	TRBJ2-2	CSAIPSPRAGTGELFF	TGCAGTGCCATTCCCTCCCCCCGAGCTGGCACCGGGGAGCTGTTTTTT
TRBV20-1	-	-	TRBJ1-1	CSARARGDTEAFF	TGCAGTGCCAGAGCGAGAGGGGATACTGAAGCTTTCTTT
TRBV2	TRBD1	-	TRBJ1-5	CASRRTGANRLQHF	TGTGCCAGCCGCCGGACAGGGGCCAATCGGCTCCAGCATTTT
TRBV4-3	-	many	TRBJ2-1	CASSQDWVAEIYNEQFF	TGCGCCAGCAGCCAAGATTGGGTAGCGGAGATTTACAATGAGCAGTTCTTC
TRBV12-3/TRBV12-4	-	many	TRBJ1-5	CASSFRSNQPQHF	TGTGCCAGCAGTTTCCGGAGCAATCAGCCCCAGCATTTT
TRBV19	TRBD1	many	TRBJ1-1	CASSEDRGRTEAFF	TGTGCCAGCAGTGAGGACAGGGGAAGGACTGAAGCTTTCTTT
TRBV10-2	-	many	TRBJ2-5	CASTPPGVRDWQETQYF	TGCGCCAGCACCCCCCCCGGGGTAAGGGATTGGCAAGAGACCCAGTACTTC
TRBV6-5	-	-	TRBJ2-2	CASSTWGGTGVLFF	TGTGCCAGCAGCACGTGGGGCGGGACCGGGGTGCTGTTTTTT
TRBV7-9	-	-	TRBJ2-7	CASSHLEGGDEQYF	TGTGCCAGCAGCCACTTAGAGGGCGGGGACGAGCAGTACTTC
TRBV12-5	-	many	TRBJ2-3	CASGIGGPDTQYF	TGTGCTAGTGGTATAGGGGGACCAGATACGCAGTATTTT
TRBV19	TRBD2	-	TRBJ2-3	CASSHTSGRTDTQYF	TGTGCCAGTAGTCACACTAGCGGCCGCACAGATACGCAGTATTTT
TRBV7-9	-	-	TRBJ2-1	CASSATGTLGHNEQFF	TGTGCCAGCAGCGCAACCGGGACTCTGGGGCACAATGAGCAGTTCTTC
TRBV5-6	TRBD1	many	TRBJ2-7	CASSPTGGEQYF	TGTGCCAGCAGCCCGACAGGGGGAGAGCAGTACTTC
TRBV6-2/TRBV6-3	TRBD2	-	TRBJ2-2	CAGSYLGPTSGTGELFF	TGTGCCGGCAGTTACCTGGGTCCGACTAGCGGAACCGGGGAGCTGTTTTTT
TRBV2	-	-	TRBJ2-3	CASRPGLRDTQYF	TGTGCCAGCAGACCGGGACTCCGGGATACGCAGTATTTT
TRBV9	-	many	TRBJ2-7	CASSVGGALNYEQYF	TGTGCCAGCAGCGTTGGGGGGGCCCTAAACTACGAGCAGTACTTC
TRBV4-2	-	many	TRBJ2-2	CASSQVGTTYTGELFF	TGTGCCAGCAGCCAAGTGGGGACAACCTACACCGGGGAGCTGTTTTTT
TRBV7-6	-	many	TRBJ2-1	CASSLVRNNEQFF	TGTGCCAGCAGCTTAGTGCGGAACAATGAGCAGTTCTTC
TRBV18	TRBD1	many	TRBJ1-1	CASSPPDRVEAFF	TGTGCCAGCTCACCCCCGGACAGGGTAGAAGCTTTCTTT
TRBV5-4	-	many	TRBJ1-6	CASSLKGGLNSPLHF	TGTGCCAGCAGCTTGAAAGGGGGGCTAAATTCACCCCTCCACTTT
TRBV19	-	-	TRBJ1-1	CASSIGVGPRDTEAFF	TGTGCCAGTAGTATAGGTGTGGGACCTCGAGACACTGAAGCTTTCTTT
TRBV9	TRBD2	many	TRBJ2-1	CASSGGLAENEQFF	TGTGCCAGCAGCGGTGGGCTAGCGGAGAATGAGCAGTTCTTC
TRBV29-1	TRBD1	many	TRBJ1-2	CSVDRATTNYGYTF	TGCAGCGTGGACAGGGCCACCACTAACTATGGCTACACCTTC
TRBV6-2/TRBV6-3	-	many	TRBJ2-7	CASNTAGDTYEQYF	TGTGCCAGCAACACTGCGGGGGACACCTACGAGCAGTACTTC
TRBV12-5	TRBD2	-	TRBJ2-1	CASGFLAGAHPVQFF	TGTGCTAGTGGTTTCCTAGCGGGGGCCCATCCGGTACAGTTCTTC
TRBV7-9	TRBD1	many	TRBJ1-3	CASSSTGAGYSGNTIYF	TGTGCCAGCAGCTCAACAGGGGCCGGATACTCTGGAAACACCATATATTTT
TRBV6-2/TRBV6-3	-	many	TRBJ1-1	CASTVGPRMNTEAFF	TGTGCCAGCACCGTTGGACCGAGAATGAACACTGAAGCTTTCTTT
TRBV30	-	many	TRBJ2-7	CAWSEGSSYEQYF	TGTGCCTGGAGTGAAGGAAGTTCCTACGAGCAGTACTTC
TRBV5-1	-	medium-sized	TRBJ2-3	CASTSENTQYF	TGCGCCAGCACCTCTGAAAATACGCAGTATTTT